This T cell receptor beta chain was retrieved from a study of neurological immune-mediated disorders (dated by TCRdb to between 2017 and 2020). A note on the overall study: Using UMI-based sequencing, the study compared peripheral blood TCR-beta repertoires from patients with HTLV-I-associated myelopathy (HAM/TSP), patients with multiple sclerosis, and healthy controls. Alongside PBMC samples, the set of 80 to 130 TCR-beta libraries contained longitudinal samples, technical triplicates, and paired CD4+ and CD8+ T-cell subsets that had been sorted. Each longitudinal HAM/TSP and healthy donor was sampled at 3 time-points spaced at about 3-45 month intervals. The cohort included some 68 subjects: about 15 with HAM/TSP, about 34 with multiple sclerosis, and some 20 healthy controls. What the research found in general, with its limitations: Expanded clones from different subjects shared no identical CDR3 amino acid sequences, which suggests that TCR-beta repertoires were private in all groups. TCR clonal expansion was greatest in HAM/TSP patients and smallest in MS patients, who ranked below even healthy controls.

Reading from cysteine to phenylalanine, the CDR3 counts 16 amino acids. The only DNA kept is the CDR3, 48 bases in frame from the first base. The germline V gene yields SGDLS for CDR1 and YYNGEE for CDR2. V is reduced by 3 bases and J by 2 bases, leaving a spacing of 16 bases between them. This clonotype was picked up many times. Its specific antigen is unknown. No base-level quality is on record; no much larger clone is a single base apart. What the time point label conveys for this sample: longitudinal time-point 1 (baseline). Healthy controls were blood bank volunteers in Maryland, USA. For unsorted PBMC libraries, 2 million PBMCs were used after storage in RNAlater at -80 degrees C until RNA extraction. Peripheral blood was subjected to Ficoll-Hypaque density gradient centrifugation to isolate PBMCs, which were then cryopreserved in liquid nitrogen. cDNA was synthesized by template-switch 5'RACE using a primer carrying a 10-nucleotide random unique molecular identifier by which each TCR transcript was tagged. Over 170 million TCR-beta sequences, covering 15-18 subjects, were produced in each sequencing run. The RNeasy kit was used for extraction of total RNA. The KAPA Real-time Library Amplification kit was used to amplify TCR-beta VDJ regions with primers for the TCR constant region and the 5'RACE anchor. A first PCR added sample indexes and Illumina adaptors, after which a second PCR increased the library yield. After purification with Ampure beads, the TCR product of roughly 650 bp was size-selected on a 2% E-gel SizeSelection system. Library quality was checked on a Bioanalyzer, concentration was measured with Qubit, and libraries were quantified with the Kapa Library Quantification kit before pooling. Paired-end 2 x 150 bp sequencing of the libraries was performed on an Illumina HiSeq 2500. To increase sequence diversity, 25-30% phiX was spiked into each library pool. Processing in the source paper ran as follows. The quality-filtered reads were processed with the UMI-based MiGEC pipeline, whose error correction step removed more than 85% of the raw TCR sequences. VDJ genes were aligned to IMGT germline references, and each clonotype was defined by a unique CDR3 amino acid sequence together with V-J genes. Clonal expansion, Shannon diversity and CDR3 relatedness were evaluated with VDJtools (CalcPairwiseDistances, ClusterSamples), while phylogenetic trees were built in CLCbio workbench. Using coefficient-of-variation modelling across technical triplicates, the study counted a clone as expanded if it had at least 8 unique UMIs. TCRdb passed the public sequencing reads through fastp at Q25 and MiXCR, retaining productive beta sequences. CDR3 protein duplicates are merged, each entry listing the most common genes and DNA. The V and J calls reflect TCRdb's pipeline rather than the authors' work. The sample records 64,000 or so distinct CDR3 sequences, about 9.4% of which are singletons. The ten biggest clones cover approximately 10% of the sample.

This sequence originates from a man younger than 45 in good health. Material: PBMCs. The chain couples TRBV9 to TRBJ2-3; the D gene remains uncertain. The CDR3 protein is CASSADSYTYTDTQYF. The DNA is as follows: TGTGCCAGCAGCGCAGACTCGTACACTTACACAGATACGCAGTATTTT.